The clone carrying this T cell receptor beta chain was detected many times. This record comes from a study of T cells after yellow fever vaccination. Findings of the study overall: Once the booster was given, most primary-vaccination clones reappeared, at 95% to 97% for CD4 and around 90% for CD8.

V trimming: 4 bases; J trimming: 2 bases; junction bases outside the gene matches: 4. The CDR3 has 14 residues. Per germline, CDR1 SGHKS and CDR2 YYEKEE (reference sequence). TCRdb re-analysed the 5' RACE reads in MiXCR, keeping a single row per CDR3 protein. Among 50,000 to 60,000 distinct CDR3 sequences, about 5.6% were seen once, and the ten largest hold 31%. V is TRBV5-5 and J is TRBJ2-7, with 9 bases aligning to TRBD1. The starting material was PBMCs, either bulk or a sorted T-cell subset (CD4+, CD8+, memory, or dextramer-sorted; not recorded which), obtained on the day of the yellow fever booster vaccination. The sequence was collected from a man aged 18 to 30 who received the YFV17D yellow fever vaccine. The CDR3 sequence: CASSPWTGAYEQYF. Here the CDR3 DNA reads TGTGCCAGCAGCCCTTGGACAGGGGCCTACGAGCAGTACTTC.